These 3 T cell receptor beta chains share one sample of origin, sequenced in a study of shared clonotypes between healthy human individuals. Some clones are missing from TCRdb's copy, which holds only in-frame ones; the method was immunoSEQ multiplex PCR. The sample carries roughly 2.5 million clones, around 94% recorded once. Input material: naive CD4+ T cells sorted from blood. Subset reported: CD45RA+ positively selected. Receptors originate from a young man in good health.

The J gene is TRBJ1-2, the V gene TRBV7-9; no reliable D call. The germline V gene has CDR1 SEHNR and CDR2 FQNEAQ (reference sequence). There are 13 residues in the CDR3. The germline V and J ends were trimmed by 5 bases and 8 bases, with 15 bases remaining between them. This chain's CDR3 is CASSPTGRGGYTF. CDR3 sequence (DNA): TGTGCCAGCAGCCCGACTGGGAGAGGGGGCTACACCTTC.

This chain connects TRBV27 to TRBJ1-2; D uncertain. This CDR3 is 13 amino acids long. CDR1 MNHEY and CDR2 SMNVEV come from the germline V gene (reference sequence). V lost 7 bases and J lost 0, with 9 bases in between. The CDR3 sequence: CASTDGTNYGYTF. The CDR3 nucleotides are TGTGCCAGCACGGACGGGACTAACTATGGCTACACCTTC.

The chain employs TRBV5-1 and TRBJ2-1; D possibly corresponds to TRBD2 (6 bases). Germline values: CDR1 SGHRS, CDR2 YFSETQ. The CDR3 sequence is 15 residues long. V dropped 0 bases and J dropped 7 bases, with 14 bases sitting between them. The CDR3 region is CASSLAGGARNEQFF. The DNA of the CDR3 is TGCGCCAGCAGCTTGGCCGGAGGGGCCAGGAATGAGCAGTTCTTC.